The rows below give T cell receptor beta chains drawn from one sample of a study of control samples from healthy donors and cancer patients. Profiled with immunoSEQ multiplex PCR; TCRdb holds only in-frame clones, not every one. The sample consists of about 130,000 clones, more than 80% of them appearing once. Sequenced input: blood. These receptors all come from a man between 18 and 35 years old in good health. The CDR3 runs from the conserved cysteine through the conserved F or W. The D gene is left open where the match is weak.

v_gene,j_gene,d_gene,CDR3aa
TRBV19,TRBJ2-5,-,CASSIAGSEETQYF
TRBV24-1,TRBJ1-5,-,CGGGRQPQHF
TRBV9,TRBJ2-5,TRBD2,CASSPGTPSGVETQYF
TRBV11-2,TRBJ1-1,-,CASSLGTTKEAFF
TRBV7-2,TRBJ2-1,TRBD2,CASTSAGGYNEQFF
TRBV5-1,TRBJ2-7,-,CASSPTGSSYEQYF
TRBV7-9,TRBJ2-7,TRBD2,CASSSPTPSSGGEQYF
TRBV4-1,TRBJ2-1,-,CASSHPGYNEQFF
TRBV7-2,TRBJ2-7,-,CASSPTRSLANYEQYF
TRBV10-1,TRBJ2-1,-,CASSRGGNEQFF
TRBV11-2,TRBJ1-2,TRBD1,CASSNPGQGYGYTF
TRBV7-2,TRBJ2-5,-,CASSSGVETQYF
TRBV5-5,TRBJ1-3,TRBD1,CASSHGTGRSGNTIYF
TRBV28,TRBJ1-1,TRBD1,CASRLLQGASTEAFF
TRBV19,TRBJ1-5,TRBD1,CASSTLTGGRDQPQHF
TRBV5-4,TRBJ1-1,-,CASSVGGTGMNTEAFF
TRBV5-8,TRBJ2-2,TRBD2,CASRRLAPNTGELFF
TRBV29-1,TRBJ1-1,-,CSVGTVGGAFF
TRBV6-5,TRBJ2-1,-,CASSQLLSSYNEQFF
TRBV5-5,TRBJ1-5,TRBD1,CASSRTGQGVLEPQHF
TRBV6-5,TRBJ2-7,TRBD1,CASSYQGTGSPNEQYF
TRBV30,TRBJ1-1,-,CAWNRPGQNTEAFF
TRBV19,TRBJ1-1,TRBD1,CASTDRVGTEAFF
TRBV29-1,TRBJ2-4,-,CSVLTAQNIQYF
TRBV29-1,TRBJ2-3,-,CSVPYDRRDTQYF
TRBV30,TRBJ2-5,-,CAWEAQETQYF
TRBV14,TRBJ2-1,-,CASSQESSEQFF
TRBV9,TRBJ2-2,TRBD2,CASSVVGSGSNTGELFF
TRBV7-9,TRBJ2-3,TRBD2,CASSSRGTGGGAADTQYF
TRBV18,TRBJ2-1,TRBD1,CASSPSWTGGYNEQFF
TRBV19,TRBJ1-5,-,CASSITVTGNQPQHF
TRBV30,TRBJ1-1,TRBD1,CAWGQENTEAFF